The entry below describes one T cell receptor (beta chain). At one end the junction does not follow the germline gene, possibly because of a read error. Measured with immunoSEQ multiplex PCR; TCRdb has only the in-frame clones, and not every one. Of roughly 180,000 clones listed, 80% to 90% are singletons. The record originates from a study of blood T cell repertoires in COVID-19. The germline CDR1 and CDR2 sequences are SSHAT and FNYEAQ (reference sequence). CDR3 length: 15 amino acids. Sequencing was carried out using peripheral blood. The chain uses TRBV7-7 and TRBJ2-5, with D possibly being TRBD2 (5 bases). The clonotype comes from a man aged 40-55 years who had recovered from COVID-19. The CDR3 DNA follows: TGTGCTAGCAGCTTACGTTCTAGCCCCGGCGAGACCCAGTACTTC. Residues: CASSLRSSPGETQYF.